This T cell receptor beta chain was captured by sequencing in a study of T cells in Graves' hyperthyroidism and ophthalmopathy. This clonotype has a count of ten or more. The CDR3 has 15 amino acids. J lost 3 bases, V lost 3 bases, and 5 bases had no gene match. Amplified TCR beta CDR3 regions derived from RNA transcripts. The study used the HTBI primer set for a first-round RT-PCR of the TCR CDR3. TCRdb analysed the multiplex PCR reads with MiXCR anew, one entry per CDR3 protein. The data contain roughly 93,000 distinct CDR3 sequences, around 42% of them singletons. The clonotype originates from a woman in her twenties or thirties with Graves' hyperthyroidism. The chain combines TRBV12-3 or TRBV12-4 with TRBJ1-5; TRBD1 matches at 7 bases. Sequencing was carried out using peripheral blood or thyroid tissue (not recorded which). For the CDR3, the DNA is TGTGCCAGCAGTTTGGACACAGGGGCCAATCAGCCCCAGCATTTT. It encodes CASSLDTGANQPQHF.